This passage covers 19 T cell receptor beta chains from one sample sequenced in a study of shared clonotypes between healthy human individuals. Positively selected for CCR7, the CD45RO-negative cells used as naive CD8 cells excluded terminally differentiated effector memory CD45RA+ cells. Generated by immunoSEQ multiplex PCR, the TCRdb table keeps only in-frame clones and is missing some. The profile shows about 2.1 million clones, roughly 95% of them singletons. The sample taken for sequencing was naive CD8+ T cells from PBMCs. These receptors all come from a man younger than 35 in good health. Some clones in this sample may be carry-over from other donors' samples.

CDR3 residues: CASSKRQVANVLTF. In DNA, the CDR3 is TGTGCCAGTAGCAAAAGACAGGTCGCCAACGTCCTGACTTTC. The chain links TRBV19 to TRBJ2-6; TRBD1 might be the D (6 bases). CDR1 is LNHDA and CDR2 is SQIVND in the germline V gene (reference sequence). The CDR3 length is 14 residues. V dropped 6 bases and J dropped 7 bases, with 13 bases sitting between them.

The gene calls are TRBV27 and TRBJ1-1; possibly TRBD1 for D (5 bases). CDR3 length: 14 amino acids. Trimming cost V 5 bases and J 0 bases, with 10 bases left between them. Germline V gene data show CDR1 as MNHEY and CDR2 as SMNVEV (reference sequence). CDR3: CASSGEGMNTEAFF. The CDR3 DNA is TGTGCCAGCAGTGGGGAGGGGATGAACACTGAAGCTTTCTTT.

This clone was observed once. This chain uses TRBV7-9 with TRBJ2-7; D tentatively reads TRBD1 or TRBD2 (5 bases each). V was cut by 5 bases and J by 4 bases, with 18 bases left in between. The V gene's germline CDR1 is SEHNR and CDR2 FQNEAQ (reference sequence). This CDR3 is built from 15 residues. The CDR3 spells CASSPRVEGEYEQYF. The DNA of the CDR3 is TGTGCCAGCAGCCCGCGGGTAGAAGGGGAATACGAGCAGTACTTC.

This chain connects TRBV5-1 to TRBJ2-7, with 8 bases lining up with TRBD1. The junction had 7 bases not matched to a gene; V was cut back by 1 base and J by 4 bases. The germline gives CDR1 SGHRS, CDR2 YFSETQ. The CDR3 runs to 15 residues. Here the CDR3 DNA reads TGCGCCAGCAGCTTGTCAACAGGGGGTTTTTACGAGCAGTACTTC. This sequence encodes CASSLSTGGFYEQYF.

The chain combines TRBV14 with TRBJ1-1, with 8 bases that match TRBD1. The V segment lost 4 bases and the J segment 5 bases; nucleotides outside the gene matches: 12. Germline lookup yields CDR1 SGHDN and CDR2 FVKESK. CDR3 length: 16 amino acids. The CDR3, as DNA: TGTGCCAGCAGCCCTAGAGGCCAGGGGGCGAGGACTGAAGCTTTCTTT. Protein sequence: CASSPRGQGARTEAFF.

This chain uses TRBV19 with TRBJ1-5; no clear D gene. Trimming stripped 3 bases from V and 9 bases from J, with 6 bases between. This CDR3 comprises 11 residues. Per the germline V gene, CDR1 is LNHDA and CDR2 is SQIVND (reference sequence). CDR3 in amino acids: CASSMHGPQHF. The CDR3, as DNA: TGTGCCAGTAGTATGCACGGGCCCCAGCATTTT.

The chain's CDR3 is CASSFIGPPEAFF. CDR3 sequence (DNA): TGTGCCAGCAGTTTCATAGGGCCGCCAGAAGCTTTCTTT. The rearrangement uses TRBV27 and TRBJ1-1; unclear D gene. This CDR3 spans 13 amino acids. Germline V CDR1 and CDR2: MNHEY, SMNVEV (reference sequence). With 3 bases removed from V and 8 bases from J, the gap between germline ends came to 13 bases.

J is TRBJ1-3 and V is TRBV28; D unclear. Germline-derived CDR1 and CDR2 are MDHEN and SYDVKM. V was cut by 4 bases and J by 3 bases, with 16 bases left in between. This CDR3 spans 16 amino acids. The CDR3: CASSSPPVEVGNTIYF. CDR3 sequence (DNA): TGTGCCAGCAGTTCCCCCCCCGTGGAGGTTGGAAACACCATATATTTT.

The rearrangement joins TRBV9 to TRBJ2-1; D call uncertain. The V gene's germline CDR1 is SGDLS and CDR2 YYNGEE. The V end was cut by 4 bases, the J end by 5 bases, with 7 bases between. The CDR3 covers 12 residues. In DNA form, the CDR3 reads TGTGCCAGCAGCCTGAACGACAATGAGCAGTTCTTC. Its protein is CASSLNDNEQFF. Supplemented by reference TRBV9 and TRBJ2-1, the full variable domain reads DSGVTQTPKHLITATGQRVTLRCSPRSGDLSVYWYQQSLDQGLQFLIQYYNGEERAKGNILERFSAQQFPDLHSELNLSSLELGDSALYFCASSLNDNEQFFGPGTRLTVL.

The chain links TRBV13 to TRBJ2-1; no clear D gene. CDR3 length: 13 amino acids. The V and J ends lost 2 bases and 6 bases respectively, with 8 bases between them. Germline V CDR1 and CDR2: PRHDT, FYEKMQ (reference sequence). Here the CDR3 reads CASSLRDFNEQFF. The CDR3 region has the DNA TGTGCCAGCAGCTTACGTGACTTCAATGAGCAGTTCTTC. Looking up the rest from reference TRBV13 and TRBJ2-1 gives the full variable domain: AAGVIQSPRHLIKEKRETATLKCYPIPRHDTVYWYQQGPGQDPQFLISFYEKMQSDKGSIPDRFSAQQFSDYHSELNMSSLELGDSALYFCASSLRDFNEQFFGPGTRLTVL.

This clone appeared a single time. The chain combines TRBV5-1 with TRBJ2-7; tentative D call: TRBD2 (6 bases). Germline lookup yields CDR1 SGHRS and CDR2 YFSETQ. The V gene lost 4 bases and the J gene lost 5 bases, with 13 bases spanning the gap. The CDR3 contains 13 residues. The CDR3 DNA is TGCGCCAGCAGCGAGTATGGAGGGGACGAGCAGTACTTC. It translates to CASSEYGGDEQYF.

The chain carries TRBV5-6 and TRBJ1-1; no clear D gene. CDR1 SGHDT and CDR2 YYEEEE come from the germline V gene. CDR3 length equals 15 residues. Trimming removed 0 bases at V and 3 bases at J, with 12 bases between. CDR3 protein: CASSLAARSDTEAFF. The DNA of the CDR3 is TGTGCCAGCAGCTTGGCTGCACGGAGTGACACTGAAGCTTTCTTT.

The chain uses TRBV27 and TRBJ2-1, with 16 bases identical to TRBD2. J lost 10 bases, V lost 6 bases, and 6 bases had no gene match. The germline CDR1 and CDR2 sequences are MNHEY and SMNVEV (reference sequence). The CDR3 spans 15 residues. Here the CDR3 DNA reads TGTGCCAGCAGGGGGGGACTAGCGGGAGGGTACGAGCAGTTCTTC. It codes for CASRGGLAGGYEQFF.

V gene TRBV27 combines with J gene TRBJ2-1; a weak D match, TRBD1 (5 bases). V was trimmed by 10 bases and J by 9 bases, leaving 10 bases between them. The CDR3 length is 10 residues. Germline CDR1 reads MNHEY; CDR2 reads SMNVEV (reference sequence). The DNA of the CDR3 is TGTGCCACCCGGCAGGGTGAGCAGTTCTTC. Encoded protein: CATRQGEQFF.

The chain carries TRBV7-9 and TRBJ2-7; D unclear. V lost 5 bases and J lost 0, with 17 bases in between. CDR1 and CDR2 from the germline V gene are SEHNR and FQNEAQ (reference sequence). The CDR3 consists of 16 residues. The CDR3 loop is CASSGDQSLSSYEQYF. Here the CDR3 DNA reads TGTGCCAGCAGCGGCGATCAAAGTTTGAGCTCCTACGAGCAGTACTTC.

The rearrangement joins TRBV27 to TRBJ1-5; D unresolved. CDR3 size: 14 residues. V was clipped by 5 bases and J by 2 bases, with 10 bases between them. The germline gives CDR1 MNHEY, CDR2 SMNVEV (reference sequence). CDR3 loop: CASSLLMGNQPQHF. The CDR3 region has the DNA TGTGCCAGCAGTCTATTAATGGGCAATCAGCCCCAGCATTTT.

The gene calls are TRBV6-1 and TRBJ2-7, with 10 bases that match TRBD2. Trimming took 7 bases from V and 4 from J; bases not matched to a gene: 4. Looked up from germline, CDR1 is MNHNS and CDR2 is SASEGT. The CDR3 spans 13 residues. CDR3 bases: TGTGCCAGCAAGCTAGCGGGAGTATACGAGCAGTACTTC. Its translation is CASKLAGVYEQYF.

This sequence joins TRBV2 and TRBJ2-7, with D hard to call. Trimming shortened V by 6 bases and J by 4 bases, and 7 bases separated the two germline ends. Germline V gene data show CDR1 as SNHLY and CDR2 as FYNNEI. This CDR3 spans 11 amino acids. Here the CDR3 DNA reads TGTGCCAGCAGGAATACTTACGAGCAGTACTTC. Translation gives CASRNTYEQYF.

The J gene is TRBJ2-1, the V gene TRBV28; 10 bases map to TRBD2. The trim removed 2 bases at V and 7 bases at J, leaving 11 bases unmatched. Per germline, CDR1 MDHEN and CDR2 SYDVKM. The CDR3 spans 17 residues. The CDR3 DNA reads as TGTGCCAGCAGTTTAAAGGGAGGTCTAGCGGGAGATAATGAGCAGTTCTTC. Translated, it gives CASSLKGGLAGDNEQFF.